This T cell receptor (beta chain) was captured in a study of graft-versus-host responses after intestinal transplantation. Study-level background: Recipients were given multivisceral, liver-intestinal, or isolated intestinal transplants.

Regarding this clone: Its antigen remains unidentified.

The CDR3 is 16 residues long. Germline V gene lookup returns CDR1 SGDLS and CDR2 YYNGEE. V lost 4 bases and J 2 bases, leaving 13 bases between the germline ends. Measured with immunoSEQ multiplex PCR; TCRdb has only the in-frame clones, and not every one. This table has about 39,000 clones, about 93% appearing once. This TCR derives from a human donor who was the organ donor for an intestinal transplant. The sequencing here drew on unstimulated CD8+ T cells sorted from spleen or lymph node cells, taken before transplant. The J gene is TRBJ2-6, the V gene TRBV9; D remains ambiguous. CDR3 region: CASSLQTSPGANVLTF. CDR3 nucleotides: TGTGCCAGCAGCCTTCAGACGTCCCCTGGGGCCAACGTCCTGACTTTC.